This T cell receptor (beta chain) was sequenced for a study of OX40 agonist ivuxolimab in advanced cancers. Overall study context: The mean age was roughly 60 years, ranging from roughly 23 to 80, with about four fifths of participants male. Three dose-escalation patients had partial responses: one with hepatocellular carcinoma and two with cutaneous melanoma.

Concerning this clone itself: Its target is unknown.

Here immunoSEQ multiplex PCR was the method, and the copy in TCRdb shows in-frame clones only, minus some. The data show 96,000 or so clones, with approximately 80% seen just once and approximately 5.5% held by the top ten. The V segment lost 0 bases and the J segment 7 bases; nucleotides outside the gene matches: 4. This CDR3 is built from 13 residues. The V gene's germline CDR1 is SGHRS and CDR2 YFSETQ. Overall study results and limits: The study found that CD8+ T cells averaged more expanded clones than CD4+.

The genes are TRBV5-1 and TRBJ2-7; the match to TRBD1 covers 7 bases. The sequenced sample was CD4+ or CD8+ T cells sorted from blood, obtained in a trial of the OX40 agonist ivuxolimab. This TCR derives from an adult with an advanced solid tumor such as melanoma, head and neck, liver or kidney cancer. CDR3: CASSLEGRGEQYF. The CDR3 DNA reads as TGCGCCAGCAGCTTGGAGGGCAGGGGGGAGCAGTACTTC.